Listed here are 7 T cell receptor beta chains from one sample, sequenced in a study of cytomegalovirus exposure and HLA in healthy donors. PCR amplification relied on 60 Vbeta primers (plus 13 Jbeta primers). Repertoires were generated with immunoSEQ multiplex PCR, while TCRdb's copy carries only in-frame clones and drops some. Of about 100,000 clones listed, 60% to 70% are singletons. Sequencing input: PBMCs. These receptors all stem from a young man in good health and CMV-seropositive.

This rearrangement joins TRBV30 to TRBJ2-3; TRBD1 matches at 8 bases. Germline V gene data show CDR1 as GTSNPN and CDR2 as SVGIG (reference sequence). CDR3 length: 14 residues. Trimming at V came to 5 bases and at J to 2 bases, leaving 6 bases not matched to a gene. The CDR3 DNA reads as TGTGCCTGGTCCTACAGGGGGAACACAGATACGCAGTATTTT. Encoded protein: CAWSYRGNTDTQYF.

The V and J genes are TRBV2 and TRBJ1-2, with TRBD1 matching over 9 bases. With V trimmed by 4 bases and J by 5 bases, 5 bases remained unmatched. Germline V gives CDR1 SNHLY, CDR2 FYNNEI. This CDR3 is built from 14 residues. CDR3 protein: CASSVGQGGYGYTF. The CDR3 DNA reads TGTGCCAGCAGTGTGGGACAGGGCGGATATGGCTACACCTTC.

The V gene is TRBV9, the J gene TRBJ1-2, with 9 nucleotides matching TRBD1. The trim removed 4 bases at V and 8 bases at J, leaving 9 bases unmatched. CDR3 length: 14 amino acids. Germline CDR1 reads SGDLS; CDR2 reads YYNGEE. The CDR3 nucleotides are TGTGCCAGCAGCTCCCTGGGACAGGGTGTGGGCTACACCTTC. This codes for CASSSLGQGVGYTF.

The CDR3 bases are TGTGCCAGCAGCTTATTAGGACTAGCGGGGGCTTGGGCCAACGTCCTGACTTTC. Translating gives CASSLLGLAGAWANVLTF. The chain combines TRBV7-9 with TRBJ2-6; 13 nucleotides match TRBD2. The CDR3 runs 18 residues. The germline CDR1 and CDR2 sequences are SEHNR and FQNEAQ (reference sequence). The V segment lost 2 bases and the J segment 5 bases; nucleotides outside the gene matches: 6.

CDR3 residues: CASSFGLAFYEQYF. The CDR3 region has the DNA TGTGCCAGCAGCTTTGGACTCGCCTTCTACGAGCAGTACTTC. V gene TRBV5-6 combines with J gene TRBJ2-7, with a possible D match to TRBD2 (5 bases). The CDR3 loop spans 14 amino acids. The V end lost 2 bases, the J end lost 3 bases, and 12 bases lay between the germline ends. Germline CDR1 SGHDT, CDR2 YYEEEE.

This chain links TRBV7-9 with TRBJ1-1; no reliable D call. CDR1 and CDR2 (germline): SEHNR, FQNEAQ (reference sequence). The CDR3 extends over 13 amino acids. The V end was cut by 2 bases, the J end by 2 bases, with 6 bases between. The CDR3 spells CASSLQTNTEAFF. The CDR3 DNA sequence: TGTGCCAGCAGCTTACAGACTAACACTGAAGCTTTCTTT.

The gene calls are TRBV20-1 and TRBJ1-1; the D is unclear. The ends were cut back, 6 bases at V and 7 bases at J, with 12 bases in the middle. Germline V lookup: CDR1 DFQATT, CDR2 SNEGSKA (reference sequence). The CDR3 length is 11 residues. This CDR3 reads CSALRQSEAFF. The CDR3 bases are TGCAGTGCCCTAAGACAAAGTGAAGCTTTCTTT.